The 16 T cell receptor beta chains reported below all come from one sample, sequenced in a study of T cell changes during pregnancy in multiple sclerosis. Assay: immunoSEQ multiplex PCR; the TCRdb copy retains only in-frame clones and omits some. The sample holds about 89,000 clones, roughly 93% seen once. The sample was peripheral blood, taken in the third trimester of pregnancy. Receptors were obtained from a female donor with multiple sclerosis, enrolled in a pregnancy study.

J is TRBJ2-3 and V is TRBV10-2, with 9 bases aligning to TRBD1. J lost 2 bases, V lost 5 bases, and 8 bases had no gene match. Germline V gives CDR1 WSHSY, CDR2 SAAADI. The CDR3 totals 16 residues. The DNA for the CDR3 is TGCGCCAGCAGTCACAACAGGGGGCGCAACACAGATACGCAGTATTTT. Protein: CASSHNRGRNTDTQYF.

This clone was counted once. The V and J genes are TRBV13 and TRBJ2-5; D may be TRBD1 (5 bases). V lost 1 base and J lost 2, with 8 bases in between. CDR3 length: 14 amino acids. Germline V gene lookup returns CDR1 PRHDT and CDR2 FYEKMQ (reference sequence). CDR3 residues: CASSLVQGQETQYF. CDR3 DNA: TGTGCCAGCAGCTTAGTGCAGGGTCAAGAGACCCAGTACTTC.

The chain links TRBV27 to TRBJ2-7; D is possibly TRBD2 (6 bases). The CDR3 has 14 amino acids. Germline CDR1 and CDR2: MNHEY and SMNVEV (reference sequence). Trimming took off 5 bases at V and 5 bases at J, with 16 bases between the two ends. CDR3 DNA sequence: TGTGCCAGCAGTCCTCGGGACTTTATGAACGAGCAGTACTTC. This codes for CASSPRDFMNEQYF.

V and J are TRBV19 and TRBJ2-1; D possibly corresponds to TRBD2 (5 bases). Germline V gene lookup returns CDR1 LNHDA and CDR2 SQIVND (reference sequence). The CDR3 is 12 residues long. V gave up 4 bases and J gave up 7 bases, with 8 bases separating them. The CDR3 is CASSNPGNEQFF. CDR3 coding DNA: TGTGCCAGTAGTAACCCGGGGAATGAGCAGTTCTTC.

This clone was counted a single time. The chain recombines TRBV7-9 with TRBJ1-3; D perhaps matches TRBD1 (5 bases). CDR1 is SEHNR and CDR2 is FQNEAQ in the germline V gene (reference sequence). This CDR3 has 15 residues. V lost 1 base and J 8 bases, leaving 15 bases between the germline ends. The CDR3 sequence is CASSLGQGGGDTIYF. CDR3 DNA sequence: TGTGCCAGCAGCTTAGGCCAGGGTGGAGGGGACACCATATATTTT.

V and J are TRBV5-4 and TRBJ2-5, with D maybe TRBD1 (5 bases). Germline V lookup: CDR1 SGHNT, CDR2 YYREEE (reference sequence). The CDR3 consists of 14 residues. Trimming took 4 bases from V and 5 from J, leaving 15 bases between them. The CDR3 bases are TGTGCCAGCAGCGCCCAGGGCCCACTGGAGACCCAGTACTTC. Encoded protein: CASSAQGPLETQYF. Together with reference TRBV5-4 and TRBJ2-5, the CDR3 gives the full variable domain: ETGVTQSPTHLIKTRGQQVTLRCSSQSGHNTVSWYQQALGQGPQFIFQYYREEENGRGNFPPRFSGLQFPNYSSELNVNALELDDSALYLCASSAQGPLETQYFGPGTRLLVL.

The rearrangement joins TRBV10-3 to TRBJ2-2; no clear D gene. Germline loops: CDR1 ENHRY, CDR2 SYGVKD. Trimming pared 6 bases from V and 4 bases from J, leaving 9 bases between. The CDR3 is made up of 13 amino acids. CDR3 DNA sequence: TGTGCCATCAGAAGCCTAGTCACCGGGGAGCTGTTTTTT. Encoded protein: CAIRSLVTGELFF.

The chain is built from TRBV7-2 and TRBJ2-3; 7 nucleotides match TRBD2. In germline, CDR1 is SGHTA, CDR2 FQGNSA. After removal of 2 bases from V and 2 bases from J, the junction contained 10 bases not matched to a gene. The CDR3 covers 17 residues. CDR3 protein: CASSLKRIAGVTDTQYF. The CDR3 bases are TGTGCCAGCAGCTTAAAGCGGATAGCGGGTGTCACAGATACGCAGTATTTT.

V usage is TRBV6-1 and J usage is TRBJ2-5, with 7 nucleotides matching TRBD1. The CDR3 has 13 residues. The J segment lost 5 bases and the V segment lost 6 bases, leaving 6 bases of the junction unmatched. In germline, CDR1 is MNHNS, CDR2 SASEGT. As DNA, the CDR3 is TGTGCCAGCAGGGACAGGTATGGGGAGACCCAGTACTTC. Translated: CASRDRYGETQYF.

V gene TRBV6-5 combines with J gene TRBJ2-5; tentative D call: TRBD2 (6 bases). The germline CDR1 and CDR2 sequences are MNHEY and SVGAGI. This CDR3 comprises 14 residues. Deletions cut 8 bases from V and 4 bases from J, with 17 bases between. The CDR3 DNA reads as TGTGCCAGCGGAGGGGCTGGGATAGTAGAGACCCAGTACTTC. Translating it yields CASGGAGIVETQYF.

This chain connects TRBV7-9 to TRBJ1-2; 10 bases are a match to TRBD1. CDR1 and CDR2 from the germline V gene are SEHNR and FQNEAQ (reference sequence). Unmatched junction bases numbered 4, after V lost 4 bases and J lost 5 bases. The length of the CDR3 is 14 residues. This CDR3 is CASSWDRGWYGYTF. In DNA form, the CDR3 reads TGTGCCAGCAGCTGGGACAGGGGCTGGTATGGCTACACCTTC.

As to this clone: One junction end does not reproduce the germline sequence, and a read error may be involved. This chain joins TRBV11-2 and TRBJ1-1; perhaps TRBD1 as D (6 bases). Germline loops: CDR1 SGHAT, CDR2 FQNNGV. The CDR3 is 14 amino acids. CDR3 nucleotides: TGTGCCAGCAGCTTACTCCAGGTGGGGGGGCGGACCCTCTTT. Amino acids: CASSLLQVGGRTLF.

The chain uses TRBV7-8 and TRBJ1-3; 7 positions agree with TRBD1. The CDR3 contains 16 residues. The germline CDR1 and CDR2 sequences are SGHVS and FQNEAQ. Trimming removed 5 bases from V and 2 bases from J; junction bases left unmatched: 9. The CDR3 DNA reads TGTGCCAGCAGCCCCCGGACAGGCATCACTGGAAACACCATATATTTT. The encoded protein is CASSPRTGITGNTIYF.

The chain has TRBV19 and TRBJ1-5; 7 positions match TRBD1. The CDR3 length is 12 residues. Germline V gives CDR1 LNHDA, CDR2 SQIVND (reference sequence). Trimming took 8 bases from V and 4 from J; bases not matched to a gene: 2. CDR3 sequence (DNA): TGTGCCAGTGAGGGACAGAATCAGCCCCAGCATTTT. The encoded protein is CASEGQNQPQHF.

The chain uses TRBV7-9 and TRBJ2-3; 9 nucleotides match TRBD2. Unmatched junction bases numbered 16, after V lost 5 bases and J lost 4 bases. Germline V gene sequence: CDR1 SEHNR, CDR2 FQNEAQ (reference sequence). The CDR3 has 18 amino acids. The CDR3 sequence: CASSPPPPWREGADTQYF. Written as DNA, the CDR3 is TGTGCCAGCAGCCCACCCCCCCCTTGGCGGGAGGGCGCAGATACGCAGTATTTT.

The gene calls are TRBV5-1 and TRBJ1-5, with D tentatively TRBD1 (5 bases). Germline assignment: CDR1 SGHRS and CDR2 YFSETQ. V was cut by 3 bases and J by 4 bases, with 32 bases left in between. CDR3 size: 21 residues. The CDR3 loop reads CASSSLPLRPGKVRGNQPQHF. CDR3 in DNA: TGCGCCAGCAGCTCCCTACCCCTCCGACCAGGGAAAGTACGAGGTAATCAGCCCCAGCATTTT. Full variable domain (rest looked up from reference TRBV5-1 and TRBJ1-5): KAGVTQTPRYLIKTRGQQVTLSCSPISGHRSVSWYQQTPGQGLQFLFEYFSETQRNKGNFPGRFSGRQFSNSRSEMNVSTLELGDSALYLCASSSLPLRPGKVRGNQPQHFGDGTRLSIL.